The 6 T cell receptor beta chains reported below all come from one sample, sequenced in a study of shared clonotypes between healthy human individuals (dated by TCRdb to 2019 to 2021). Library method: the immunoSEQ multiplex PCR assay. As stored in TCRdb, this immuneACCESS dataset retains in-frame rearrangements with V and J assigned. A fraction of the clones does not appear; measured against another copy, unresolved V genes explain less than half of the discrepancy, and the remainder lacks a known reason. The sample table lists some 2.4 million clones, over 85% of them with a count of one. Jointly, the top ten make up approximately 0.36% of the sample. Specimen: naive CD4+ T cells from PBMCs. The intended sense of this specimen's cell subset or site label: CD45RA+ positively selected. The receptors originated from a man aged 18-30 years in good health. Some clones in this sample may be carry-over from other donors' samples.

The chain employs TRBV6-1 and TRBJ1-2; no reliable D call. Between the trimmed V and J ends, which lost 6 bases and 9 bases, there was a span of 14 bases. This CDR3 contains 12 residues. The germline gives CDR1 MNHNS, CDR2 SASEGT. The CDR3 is CASRQTGSSYTF. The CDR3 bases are TGTGCCAGCAGACAGACCGGCTCTAGCTACACCTTC.

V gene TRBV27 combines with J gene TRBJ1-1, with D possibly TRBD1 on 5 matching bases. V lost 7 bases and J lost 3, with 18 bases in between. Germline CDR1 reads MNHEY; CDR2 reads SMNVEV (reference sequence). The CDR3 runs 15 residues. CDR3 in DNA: TGTGCCAGCAAAATGTTAGGGGACGAGGACACTGAAGCTTTCTTT. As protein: CASKMLGDEDTEAFF.

The CDR3 region has the DNA TGTGCCAGCAGCTTTAAAACCCACACTGAAGCTTTCTTT. Its translation is CASSFKTHTEAFF. The V call is TRBV7-9, the J call TRBJ1-1, with D uncertain. The germline CDR1 and CDR2 sequences are SEHNR and FQNEAQ (reference sequence). V lost 3 bases and J lost 3, with 8 bases in between. This CDR3 has 13 residues.

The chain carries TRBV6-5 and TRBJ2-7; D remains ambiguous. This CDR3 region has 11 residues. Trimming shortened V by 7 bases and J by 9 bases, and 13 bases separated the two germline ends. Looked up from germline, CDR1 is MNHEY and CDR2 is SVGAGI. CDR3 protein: CASKMKGSQYF. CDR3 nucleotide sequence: TGTGCCAGCAAAATGAAGGGATCGCAGTACTTC.

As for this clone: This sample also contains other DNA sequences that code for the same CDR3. CDR3 in amino acids: CASSLGRTSGSYEQYF. The CDR3 DNA follows: TGCGCCAGCAGCTTGGGGAGGACTAGCGGGTCCTACGAGCAGTACTTC. The rearrangement links TRBV5-1 to TRBJ2-7, with 11 bases aligning to TRBD2. The CDR3 is 16 residues long. Trimming removed 0 bases from V and 1 base from J; junction bases left unmatched: 3. Per germline, CDR1 SGHRS and CDR2 YFSETQ. Combining the CDR3 with reference TRBV5-1 and TRBJ2-7 gives the whole variable domain KAGVTQTPRYLIKTRGQQVTLSCSPISGHRSVSWYQQTPGQGLQFLFEYFSETQRNKGNFPGRFSGRQFSNSRSEMNVSTLELGDSALYLCASSLGRTSGSYEQYFGPGTRLTVT.

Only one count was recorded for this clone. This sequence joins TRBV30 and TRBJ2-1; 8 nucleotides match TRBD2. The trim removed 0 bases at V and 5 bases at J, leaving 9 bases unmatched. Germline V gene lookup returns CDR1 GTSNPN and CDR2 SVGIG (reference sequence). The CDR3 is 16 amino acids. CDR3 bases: TGTGCCTGGAGTGTAGCTCGACTAGCGAGAAACAATGAGCAGTTCTTC. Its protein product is CAWSVARLARNNEQFF.